The following is a T cell receptor (beta chain) sequence with its context. Its target is unknown. RNA was extracted with the RNeasy kit, and a quantity of roughly 0.45 to 1 ug was reverse transcribed using random hexamers. Amplification of TCR beta CDR3 used immunoSEQ multiplex PCR across 54 Vbeta and 13 Jbeta. TCRdb reprocessed the immunoSEQ multiplex PCR reads with MiXCR, giving one entry per CDR3 protein. Of 300,000 or so distinct CDR3 sequences in the sample, around 92% were seen once. The sample is drawn from a study of CD8 T cells in Susac syndrome. Study-wide points: In its TCR sequencing and HLA analysis, the study acknowledged that the number of individuals was relatively small.

The CDR3 contains 13 residues. Germline CDR1 GTSNPN, CDR2 SVGIG (reference sequence). V dropped 5 bases and J dropped 4; count of bases not matched to a gene: 4. This chain links TRBV30 with TRBJ1-5, with 8 bases that match TRBD1. Sequencing was performed on CD4+ T cells from PBMCs. The clonotype was recovered from a human donor with multiple sclerosis. CDR3 DNA sequence: TGTGCCTGGGGGACAGGCGGAAATCAGCCCCAGCATTTT. Its translation is CAWGTGGNQPQHF.